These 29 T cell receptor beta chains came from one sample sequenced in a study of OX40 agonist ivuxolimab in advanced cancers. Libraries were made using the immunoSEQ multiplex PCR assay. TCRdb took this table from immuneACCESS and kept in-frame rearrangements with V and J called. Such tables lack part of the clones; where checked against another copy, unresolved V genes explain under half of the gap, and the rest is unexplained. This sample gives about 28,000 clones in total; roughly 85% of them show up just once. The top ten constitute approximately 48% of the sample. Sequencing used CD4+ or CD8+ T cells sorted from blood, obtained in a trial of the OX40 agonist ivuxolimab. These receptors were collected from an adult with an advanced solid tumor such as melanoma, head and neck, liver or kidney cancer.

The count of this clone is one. This CDR3 reads CASSFPGGPYEQYF. CDR3 coding DNA: TGTGCCAGCAGTTTTCCAGGGGGACCCTACGAGCAGTACTTC. V gene TRBV28 combines with J gene TRBJ2-7; 7 positions match TRBD1. The CDR3 extends over 14 amino acids. Looked up from germline, CDR1 is MDHEN and CDR2 is SYDVKM. V lost 3 bases, J lost 2 bases, and 4 bases stayed unmatched.

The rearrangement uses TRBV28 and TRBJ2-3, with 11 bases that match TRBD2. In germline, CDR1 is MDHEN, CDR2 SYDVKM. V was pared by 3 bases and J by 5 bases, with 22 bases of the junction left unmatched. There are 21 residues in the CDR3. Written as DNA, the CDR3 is TGTGCCAGCAGTTTCCCTCGACAGACACCAAACCCCGGGACTAGCGGAGATACGCAGTATTTT. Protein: CASSFPRQTPNPGTSGDTQYF.

The CDR3 region has the DNA TGTGCCAGCAGCTTCCTCCCCAAGGGATACACCGGGGAGCTGTTTTTT. Translated: CASSFLPKGYTGELFF. The chain has TRBV7-9 and TRBJ2-2, with D unresolved. CDR3 length equals 16 residues. The V gene lost 3 bases and the J gene lost 3 bases, with 14 bases spanning the gap. The V gene's germline CDR1 is SEHNR and CDR2 FQNEAQ (reference sequence).

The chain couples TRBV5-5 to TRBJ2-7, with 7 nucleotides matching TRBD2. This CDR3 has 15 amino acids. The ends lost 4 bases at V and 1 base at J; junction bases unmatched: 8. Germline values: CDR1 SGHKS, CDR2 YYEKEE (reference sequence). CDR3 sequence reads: CASSPAPGGSYEQYF. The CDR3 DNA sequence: TGTGCCAGCAGCCCCGCTCCGGGGGGATCCTACGAGCAGTACTTC.

CDR3 protein: CASSSRQGALGDTQYF. The DNA for the CDR3 is TGTGCCAGCAGCTCGAGACAGGGGGCGCTGGGAGATACGCAGTATTTT. The rearrangement links TRBV7-6 to TRBJ2-3; 10 bases agree with TRBD1. Germline CDR1 is SGHVS and CDR2 is FNYEAQ. The CDR3 loop spans 16 amino acids. V dropped 4 bases and J dropped 5; count of bases not matched to a gene: 9.

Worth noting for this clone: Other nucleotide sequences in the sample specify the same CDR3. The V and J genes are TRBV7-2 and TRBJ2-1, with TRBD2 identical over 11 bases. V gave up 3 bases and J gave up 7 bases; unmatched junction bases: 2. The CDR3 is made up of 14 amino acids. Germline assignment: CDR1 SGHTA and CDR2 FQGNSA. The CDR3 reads CASSFSGGGNEQFF. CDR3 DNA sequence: TGTGCCAGCAGCTTTAGCGGGGGGGGTAATGAGCAGTTCTTC.

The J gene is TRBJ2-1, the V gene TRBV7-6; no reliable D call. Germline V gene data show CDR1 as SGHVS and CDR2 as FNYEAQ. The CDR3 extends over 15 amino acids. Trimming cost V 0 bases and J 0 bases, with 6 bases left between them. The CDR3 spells CASSLAVSSYNEQFF. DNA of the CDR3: TGTGCCAGCAGCTTAGCAGTGAGCTCCTACAATGAGCAGTTCTTC.

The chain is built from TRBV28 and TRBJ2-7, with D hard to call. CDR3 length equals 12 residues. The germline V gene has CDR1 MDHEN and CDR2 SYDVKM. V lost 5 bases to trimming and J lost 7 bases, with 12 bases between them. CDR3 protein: CASSPPTVEQYF. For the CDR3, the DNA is TGTGCCAGCAGTCCGCCGACCGTGGAGCAGTACTTC.

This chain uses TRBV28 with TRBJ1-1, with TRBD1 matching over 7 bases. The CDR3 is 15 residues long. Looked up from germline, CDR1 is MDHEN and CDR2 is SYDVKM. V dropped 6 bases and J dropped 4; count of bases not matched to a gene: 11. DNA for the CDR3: TGTGCCAGCAGGCCACCTACAGGGGCCACCACTGAAGCTTTCTTT. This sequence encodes CASRPPTGATTEAFF.

CDR3 amino acids: CASSLAWGGTGVDPLHF. CDR3 DNA sequence: TGTGCCAGCAGCTTAGCGTGGGGAGGGACAGGGGTGGATCCCCTCCACTTT. The rearrangement uses TRBV13 and TRBJ1-6, with TRBD1 matching over 10 bases. This CDR3 comprises 17 residues. Germline lookup yields CDR1 PRHDT and CDR2 FYEKMQ (reference sequence). Losses at the gene ends were 1 base for V and 13 bases for J; bases not matched to a gene: 13. The full variable domain, with the rest looked up from reference TRBV13 and TRBJ1-6, is AAGVIQSPRHLIKEKRETATLKCYPIPRHDTVYWYQQGPGQDPQFLISFYEKMQSDKGSIPDRFSAQQFSDYHSELNMSSLELGDSALYFCASSLAWGGTGVDPLHFGNGTRLTVT.

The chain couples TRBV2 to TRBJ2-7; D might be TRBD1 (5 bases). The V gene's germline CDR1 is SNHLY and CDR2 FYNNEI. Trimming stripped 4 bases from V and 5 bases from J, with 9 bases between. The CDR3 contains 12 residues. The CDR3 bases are TGTGCCAGCAGTGCCAGGGTCCACGAGCAGTACTTC. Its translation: CASSARVHEQYF.

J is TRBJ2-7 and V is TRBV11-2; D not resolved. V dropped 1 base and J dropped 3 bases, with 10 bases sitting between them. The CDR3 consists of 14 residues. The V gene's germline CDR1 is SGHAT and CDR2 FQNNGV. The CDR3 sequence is CASSLVGWNYEQYF. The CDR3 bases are TGTGCCAGCAGCTTAGTGGGGTGGAACTACGAGCAGTACTTC.

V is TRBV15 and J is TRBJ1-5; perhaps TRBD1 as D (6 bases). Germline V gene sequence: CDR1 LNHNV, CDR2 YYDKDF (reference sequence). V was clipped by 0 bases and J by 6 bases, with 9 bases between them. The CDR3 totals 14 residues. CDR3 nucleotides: TGTGCCACCAGCAGAGACAGGGGAGGTCAGCCCCAGCATTTT. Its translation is CATSRDRGGQPQHF.

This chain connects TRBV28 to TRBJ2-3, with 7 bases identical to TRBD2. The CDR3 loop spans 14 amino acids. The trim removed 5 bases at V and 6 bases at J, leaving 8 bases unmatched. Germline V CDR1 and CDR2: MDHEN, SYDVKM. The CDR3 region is CASSPSGEWDTQYF. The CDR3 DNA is TGTGCCAGCAGTCCCAGCGGGGAGTGGGATACGCAGTATTTT.

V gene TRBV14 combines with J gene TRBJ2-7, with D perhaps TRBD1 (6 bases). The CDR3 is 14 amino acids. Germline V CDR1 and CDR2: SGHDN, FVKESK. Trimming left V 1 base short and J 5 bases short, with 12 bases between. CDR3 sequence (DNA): TGTGCCAGCAGCCAAGTTAACAGGGACAACGAGCAGTACTTC. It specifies CASSQVNRDNEQYF. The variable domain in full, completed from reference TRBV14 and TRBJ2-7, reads EAGVTQFPSHSVIEKGQTVTLRCDPISGHDNLYWYRRVMGKEIKFLLHFVKESKQDESGMPNNRFLAERTGGTYSTLKVQPAELEDSGVYFCASSQVNRDNEQYFGPGTRLTVT.

CDR3: CASFGRAYNSPLHF. CDR3 DNA sequence: TGCGCCAGCTTCGGCAGGGCGTATAATTCACCCCTCCACTTT. This chain uses TRBV10-2 with TRBJ1-6, with a tentative D call TRBD1 (5 bases). Trimming cost V 8 bases and J 4 bases, with 12 bases left between them. Germline V gene data show CDR1 as WSHSY and CDR2 as SAAADI. This CDR3 has 14 amino acids.

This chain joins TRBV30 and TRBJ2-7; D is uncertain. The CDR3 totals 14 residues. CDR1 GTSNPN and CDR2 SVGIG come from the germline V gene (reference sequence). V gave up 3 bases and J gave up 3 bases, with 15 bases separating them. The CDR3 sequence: CAWRDTALSYEQYF. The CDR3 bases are TGTGCCTGGAGGGATACAGCGCTCAGCTACGAGCAGTACTTC.

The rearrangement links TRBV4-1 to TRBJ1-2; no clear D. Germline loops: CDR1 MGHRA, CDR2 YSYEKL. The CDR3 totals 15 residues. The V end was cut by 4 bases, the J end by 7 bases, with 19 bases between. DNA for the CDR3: TGCGCCAGCAGCCTAGACTGGTTAGCGGCATCTGGCTACACCTTC. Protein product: CASSLDWLAASGYTF.

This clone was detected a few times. The CDR3 region has the DNA TGCGCCAGCCGGGACACCTCTGGAAACACCATATATTTT. This translates into CASRDTSGNTIYF. The V call is TRBV4-1, the J call TRBJ1-3, with D perhaps matching TRBD1 (6 bases). The CDR3 contains 13 residues. Germline loops: CDR1 MGHRA, CDR2 YSYEKL. Trimming cost V 8 bases and J 0 bases, with 8 bases left between them.

CDR3 in DNA: TGTGCCAGCAGCGGAGCGGACAGGGGGCTTGGAAACACCATATATTTT. Amino acid sequence: CASSGADRGLGNTIYF. The V and J genes are TRBV9 and TRBJ1-3, with TRBD1 identical over 11 bases. CDR3 length: 16 amino acids. Germline values: CDR1 SGDLS, CDR2 YYNGEE. Germline trimming cut 3 bases from V and 3 bases from J; bases unmatched to any gene: 5.

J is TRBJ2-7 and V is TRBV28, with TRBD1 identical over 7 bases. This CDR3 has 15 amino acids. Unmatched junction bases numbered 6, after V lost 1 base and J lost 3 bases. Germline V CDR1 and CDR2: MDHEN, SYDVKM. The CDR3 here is CASSLLGGPGYEQYF. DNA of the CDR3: TGTGCCAGCAGTTTATTAGGGGGCCCCGGCTACGAGCAGTACTTC.

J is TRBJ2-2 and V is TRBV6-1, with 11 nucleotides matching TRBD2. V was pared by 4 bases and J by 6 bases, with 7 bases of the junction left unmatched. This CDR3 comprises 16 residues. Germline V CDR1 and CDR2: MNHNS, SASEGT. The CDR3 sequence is CASSASGGLPPGELFF. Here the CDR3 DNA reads TGTGCCAGCAGTGCTAGCGGGGGGCTACCACCCGGGGAGCTGTTTTTT.

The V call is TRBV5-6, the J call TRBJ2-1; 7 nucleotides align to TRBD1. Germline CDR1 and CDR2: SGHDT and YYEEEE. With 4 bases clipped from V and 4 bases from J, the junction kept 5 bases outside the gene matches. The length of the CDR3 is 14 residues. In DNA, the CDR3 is TGTGCCAGCAGCCTACCGACAGGGTACAATGAGCAGTTCTTC. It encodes CASSLPTGYNEQFF.

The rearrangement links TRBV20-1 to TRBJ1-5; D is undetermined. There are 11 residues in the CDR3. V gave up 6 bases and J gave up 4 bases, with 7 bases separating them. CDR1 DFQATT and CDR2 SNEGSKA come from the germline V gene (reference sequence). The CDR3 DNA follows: TGCAGTGCAAGGGAGAATCAGCCCCAGCATTTT. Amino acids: CSARENQPQHF.

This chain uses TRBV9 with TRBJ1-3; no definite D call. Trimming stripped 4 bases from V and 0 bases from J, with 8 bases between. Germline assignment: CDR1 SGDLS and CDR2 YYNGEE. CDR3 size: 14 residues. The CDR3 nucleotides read TGTGCCAGCAGCTTCGGGTACTCTGGAAACACCATATATTTT. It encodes CASSFGYSGNTIYF.

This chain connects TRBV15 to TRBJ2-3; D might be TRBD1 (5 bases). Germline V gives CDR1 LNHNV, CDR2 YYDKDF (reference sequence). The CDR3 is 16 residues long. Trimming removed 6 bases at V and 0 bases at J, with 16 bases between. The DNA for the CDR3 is TGTGCCACCAGGCGTCAGGGCAGAGACAGCACAGATACGCAGTATTTT. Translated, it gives CATRRQGRDSTDTQYF. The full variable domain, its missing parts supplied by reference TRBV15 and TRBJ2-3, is DAMVIQNPRYQVTQFGKPVTLSCSQTLNHNVMYWYQQKSSQAPKLLFHYYDKDFNNEADTPDNFQSRRPNTSFCFLDIRSPGLGDTAMYLCATRRQGRDSTDTQYFGPGTRLTVL.

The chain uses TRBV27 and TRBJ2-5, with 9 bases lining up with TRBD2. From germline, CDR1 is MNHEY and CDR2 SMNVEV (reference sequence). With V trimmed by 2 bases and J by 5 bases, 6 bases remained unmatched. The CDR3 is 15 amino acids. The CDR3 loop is CASSLGLAGRETQYF. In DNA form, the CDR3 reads TGTGCCAGCAGTTTAGGGCTAGCGGGGAGGGAGACCCAGTACTTC.

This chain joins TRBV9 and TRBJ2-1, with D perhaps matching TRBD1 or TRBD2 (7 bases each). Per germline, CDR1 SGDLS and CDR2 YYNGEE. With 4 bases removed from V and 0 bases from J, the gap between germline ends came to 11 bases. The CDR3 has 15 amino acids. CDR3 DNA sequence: TGTGCCAGCAGCCAGGGGGGGAGCTCCTACAATGAGCAGTTCTTC. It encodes CASSQGGSSYNEQFF.

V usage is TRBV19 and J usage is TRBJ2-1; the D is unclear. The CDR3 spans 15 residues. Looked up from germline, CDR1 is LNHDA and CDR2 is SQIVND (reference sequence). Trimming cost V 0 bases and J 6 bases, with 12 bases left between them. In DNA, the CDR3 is TGTGCCAGTAGTATAGAGGGCTCCTATCTCAATGAGCAGTTCTTC. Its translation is CASSIEGSYLNEQFF.